This T cell receptor beta chain was profiled in a study of Ad26.COV2.S vaccination and SARS-CoV-2 variants. Treatment of the sample: approximately 18 received Ad26.COV2.S at low or high dose, single or two shots; roughly five received placebo; per-sample allocation not given. Day 63 after the first injection of vaccine or placebo was the sampling time. The repertoire was sequenced with immunoSEQ multiplex PCR; TCRdb's copy has only in-frame clones and lacks some. The repertoire holds about 480,000 clones, roughly 87% seen once, with roughly 13% in the top ten. As to this clone: Its antigen is unknown.

Findings and limits, study-wide: After vaccination, substantial breadth of spike-specific CD8+ and CD4+ responses was reported.

The TCR comes from a person aged 18-60 years who received the Ad26.COV2.S COVID-19 vaccine or a placebo. The sequencing here drew on peripheral blood, taken in a trial of Ad26.COV2.S vaccine versus placebo.

The CDR3 DNA sequence: TGTGCCAGCAGTTTGTACAGGGGGAACAATGAGCAGTTCTTC. As protein: CASSLYRGNNEQFF. The rearrangement links TRBV28 to TRBJ2-1; 8 nucleotides line up with TRBD1. V shed 3 bases and J 5 bases; nucleotides not matched to a gene: 3. Germline-derived CDR1 and CDR2 are MDHEN and SYDVKM. The CDR3 runs to 14 residues.